The source of this T cell receptor beta chain is a study of blood T cell repertoires in COVID-19. Study-level background: Samples came from the United States, Italy and Spain, spanning acute and convalescent COVID-19. From T cells, B-cell-depleted T cells, or PBMCs came the material, which was cDNA or gDNA.

Trimming removed 7 bases at V and 6 bases at J, with 16 bases between. From germline, CDR1 is MDHEN and CDR2 SYDVKM. The length of the CDR3 is 14 residues. The authors' processing: Quantification of nucleated cells was approximated via reference gene primer amplification. Libraries were prepared by immunoSEQ multiplex PCR; TCRdb keeps only in-frame clonotypes and omits some of them. V and J calls and clone size are those listed in that table; D and trimming were worked out from the DNA. The sample yields around 200,000 clones, roughly 81% seen once. V and J are TRBV28 and TRBJ1-5, with D possibly TRBD1 on 6 matching bases. The sample taken for sequencing was peripheral blood. The sequence derives from a woman aged 80 or over with acute or convalescent COVID-19. The CDR3 coding sequence is TGTGCCAGCATCACCGGGGGGCTAAGTCAGCCCCAGCATTTT. Translating it yields CASITGGLSQPQHF.